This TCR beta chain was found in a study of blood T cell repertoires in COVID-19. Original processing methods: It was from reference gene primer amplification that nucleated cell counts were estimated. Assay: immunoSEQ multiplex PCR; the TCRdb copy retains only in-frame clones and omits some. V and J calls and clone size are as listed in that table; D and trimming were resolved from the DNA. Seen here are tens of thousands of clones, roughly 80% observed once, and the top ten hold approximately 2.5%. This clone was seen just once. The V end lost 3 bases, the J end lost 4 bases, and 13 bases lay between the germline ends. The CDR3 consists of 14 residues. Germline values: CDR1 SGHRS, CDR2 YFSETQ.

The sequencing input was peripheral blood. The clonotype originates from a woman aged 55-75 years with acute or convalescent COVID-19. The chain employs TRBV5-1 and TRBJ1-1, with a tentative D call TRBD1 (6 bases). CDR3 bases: TGCGCCAGCAGCTACCCAGGGGATCGCACTGAAGCTTTCTTT. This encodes CASSYPGDRTEAFF.